These 19 T cell receptor beta chains originate from one sample sequenced in a study of CD8+CD57+ T cells in acquired aplastic anemia. Patients selected for sequencing had displayed CD8+CD57+ cell expansion by flow cytometry. Genomic DNA was employed as the template in profiling TCR beta VDJ and CDR3. TCRdb reprocessed the reads via MiXCR and lists one record per CDR3 protein. The sample has roughly 170,000 distinct CDR3 sequences; 48% are singletons. Source material: sorted CD4+, CD8+, or CD8+CD57+ T cells (not recorded which) from PBMCs. The receptors stem from a human donor with aplastic anemia.

This clonotype was counted ten times or more. The chain is built from TRBV2 and TRBJ1-5; 8 nucleotides align to TRBD1. Germline-derived CDR1 and CDR2 are SNHLY and FYNNEI. The CDR3 extends over 15 amino acids. V lost 8 bases, J lost 2 bases, and 8 bases stayed unmatched. The DNA of the CDR3 is TGTGCCAGCGTTTACCAGACAGGGGGCAATCAGCCCCAGCATTTT. It specifies CASVYQTGGNQPQHF.

This clonotype was observed at least ten times. This chain connects TRBV30 to TRBJ1-4; D is undetermined. CDR1 is GTSNPN, CDR2 SVGIG, per germline (reference sequence). The CDR3 sequence is 11 residues long. With 5 bases removed from V and 4 bases from J, the gap between germline ends came to 5 bases. CDR3 sequence reads: CAWAFNEKLFF. The CDR3 DNA follows: TGTGCCTGGGCCTTTAATGAAAAACTGTTTTTT.

This clonotype showed up just a few times. The V gene is TRBV29-1, the J gene TRBJ1-1; no clear D gene. The CDR3 extends over 11 amino acids. Germline V gene sequence: CDR1 SQVTM, CDR2 ANQGSEA. Trimming removed 4 bases from V and 5 bases from J, with 8 bases in between. Here the CDR3 DNA reads TGCAGCGTTGCGCCCAGGACTGAAGCTTTCTTT. Encoded protein: CSVAPRTEAFF.

The J gene is TRBJ2-3, the V gene TRBV6-2 or TRBV6-3; TRBD2 might be the D (5 bases). The V gene lost 2 bases and the J gene lost 2 bases, with 17 bases spanning the gap. CDR1 and CDR2 from the germline V gene are MNHEY and SVGEGT. This CDR3 contains 17 residues. The DNA of the CDR3 is TGTGCCAGCAGTTACACAGAGAGCGGAGCCCACACAGATACGCAGTATTTT. Its protein product is CASSYTESGAHTDTQYF.

The J gene is TRBJ2-3, the V gene TRBV5-1, with D possibly matching TRBD2 (6 bases). This CDR3 has 15 residues. Germline-derived CDR1 and CDR2 are SGHRS and YFSETQ. V lost 4 bases and J 1 base, leaving 13 bases between the germline ends. In DNA form, the CDR3 reads TGCGCCAGCAGCCAGGAGGGACTCGGCACAGATACGCAGTATTTT. It codes for CASSQEGLGTDTQYF.

The chain employs TRBV15 and TRBJ2-7; no definite D call. The CDR3 sequence is 16 residues long. In germline, CDR1 is LNHNV, CDR2 YYDKDF (reference sequence). Trimming removed 8 bases from V and 1 base from J, with 21 bases in between. CDR3 in DNA: TGTGCCACCTCGCCTCCGACTTGGGCCGCATCCTACGAGCAGTACTTC. This codes for CATSPPTWAASYEQYF.

This clonotype was found many times. The chain carries TRBV6-2 or TRBV6-3 and TRBJ2-3; TRBD2 agrees at 16 bases. This CDR3 has 14 amino acids. CDR1 MNHEY and CDR2 SVGEGT come from the germline V gene. V was clipped by 8 bases and J by 4 bases; unmatched bases: 0. As DNA, the CDR3 is TGTGCCAGCGGGACTAGCGGGGGGGCAGATACGCAGTATTTT. As protein: CASGTSGGADTQYF.

The CDR3 is CAIRGTGSDEQYF. CDR3 bases: TGTGCCATCAGGGGGACAGGGAGCGACGAGCAGTACTTC. The gene calls are TRBV10-3 and TRBJ2-7; 9 bases agree with TRBD1. Germline V gene lookup returns CDR1 ENHRY and CDR2 SYGVKD. Unmatched junction bases numbered 5, after V lost 6 bases and J lost 5 bases. The CDR3 consists of 13 residues.

The CDR3 DNA follows: TGTGCCAGCAGTGATCGCCACGATAACACCGGGGAGCTGTTTTTT. It codes for CASSDRHDNTGELFF. This rearrangement joins TRBV6-4 to TRBJ2-2; no definite D call. The length of the CDR3 is 15 residues. Trimming took 3 bases from V and 2 from J, leaving 10 bases between them. Germline V gene data show CDR1 as MRHNA and CDR2 as SNTAGT.

The genes are TRBV20-1 and TRBJ2-2; 9 bases line up with TRBD2. The V gene end was trimmed by 3 bases and the J gene end by 5 bases; junction bases not matched to a gene: 4. This CDR3 is 14 amino acids long. Germline loops: CDR1 DFQATT, CDR2 SNEGSKA (reference sequence). The CDR3 DNA sequence: TGCAGTGCTAGCGAGCGGGAGGTGACCGGGGAGCTGTTTTTT. Translation: CSASEREVTGELFF.

Written as DNA, the CDR3 is TGTGCCAGCAGCTTAGCCTTCAATCAGCCCCAGCATTTT. Translating gives CASSLAFNQPQHF. V gene TRBV7-9 combines with J gene TRBJ1-5; D gene unclear. The germline gives CDR1 SEHNR, CDR2 FQNEAQ (reference sequence). The CDR3 covers 13 residues. Trimming removed 0 bases at V and 3 bases at J, with 3 bases between.

The table lists this clonotype with many counts. V and J are TRBV6-1 and TRBJ1-6; 8 bases align to TRBD1. Germline CDR1 MNHNS, CDR2 SASEGT. The CDR3 consists of 14 residues. V lost 7 bases to trimming and J lost 9 bases; unmatched junction nucleotides: 8. CDR3 DNA: TGTGCCAGCACCGAGGGAACAGGGGGTTCACCCCTCCACTTT. It specifies CASTEGTGGSPLHF.

This rearrangement joins TRBV15 to TRBJ1-4, with D hard to call. Germline loops: CDR1 LNHNV, CDR2 YYDKDF (reference sequence). The ends were cut back, 0 bases at V and 3 bases at J, with 8 bases in the middle. CDR3 length: 15 residues. The CDR3 coding sequence is TGTGCCACCAGCAGAGACCAGAGGCCTAATGAAAAACTGTTTTTT. As protein: CATSRDQRPNEKLFF.

Regarding this clonotype: A junction end diverges from the germline sequence, so it may reflect a read error. V and J are TRBV7-9 and TRBJ2-6; D may match TRBD1 or TRBD2 (5 bases each). This CDR3 is 18 amino acids long. Germline V gene sequence: CDR1 SEHNR, CDR2 FQNEAQ (reference sequence). The CDR3 protein is CASSAQGVLSSGVNVLTF. CDR3 DNA sequence: TGTGCCAGCAGTGCCCAGGGAGTGCTCAGCTCTGGGGTCAACGTCCTGACTTTC.

The gene calls are TRBV4-2 and TRBJ2-1, with 7 bases identical to TRBD1. The germline V gene has CDR1 LGHNA and CDR2 YNFKEQ. J was trimmed by 5 bases and V by 2 bases; bases with no gene match: 6. The length of the CDR3 is 15 residues. In DNA, the CDR3 is TGTGCCAGCAGCCAACTCGACAGGGCCAACAATGAGCAGTTCTTC. Protein: CASSQLDRANNEQFF.

This clonotype was found many times. CDR3 in amino acids: CASSVAQGEQYF. CDR3 DNA: TGTGCCAGCAGCGTAGCTCAGGGCGAGCAGTACTTC. The chain employs TRBV9 and TRBJ2-7, with D perhaps TRBD1 (5 bases). Trimming stripped 0 bases from V and 6 bases from J, with 7 bases between. Germline-derived CDR1 and CDR2 are SGDLS and YYNGEE. The CDR3 runs 12 residues.

The chain uses TRBV7-9 and TRBJ1-1, with D uncertain. This CDR3 region has 12 residues. CDR1 SEHNR and CDR2 FQNEAQ come from the germline V gene (reference sequence). V lost 7 bases and J lost 1, with 7 bases in between. This CDR3 is CASTETNTEAFF. The CDR3 nucleotides read TGTGCCAGCACGGAAACGAACACTGAAGCTTTCTTT.

The V and J genes are TRBV19 and TRBJ2-2; D unresolved. Trimming pared 5 bases from V and 7 bases from J, leaving 8 bases between. Germline V gene lookup returns CDR1 LNHDA and CDR2 SQIVND (reference sequence). CDR3 length: 12 residues. The CDR3 region is CASSFLFGELFF. CDR3 nucleotide sequence: TGTGCCAGTAGTTTTCTATTCGGGGAGCTGTTTTTT.

This chain uses TRBV29-1 with TRBJ1-2, with D possibly TRBD1 on 5 matching bases. The germline gives CDR1 SQVTM, CDR2 ANQGSEA. Trimming cost V 4 bases and J 4 bases, with 10 bases left between them. CDR3 size: 12 residues. CDR3 loop: CSVGQIGYGYTF. The CDR3 DNA reads as TGCAGCGTTGGACAGATTGGCTATGGCTACACCTTC.